Listed here are 23 T cell receptor beta chains from one sample, sequenced in a study of T cells in Graves' hyperthyroidism and ophthalmopathy. RNA transcripts gave rise to amplified TCR beta CDR3 regions. The primer set for the first-round RT-PCR of the TCR CDR3 was HTBI. TCRdb independently ran MiXCR on the multiplex PCR reads; one entry per CDR3 protein. The sample yields fewer than 700,000 distinct CDR3 sequences, 15% to 20% seen once. Sequencing was performed on blood. The receptors were gathered from a woman under 30 with Graves' ophthalmopathy.

The V gene is TRBV20-1, the J gene TRBJ2-3; perhaps TRBD1 as D (6 bases). In germline, CDR1 is DFQATT, CDR2 SNEGSKA (reference sequence). The CDR3 length is 16 residues. V was trimmed by 1 base and J by 2 bases, leaving 16 bases between them. The CDR3 nucleotides are TGCAGTGCTAGAGGGTTACAGGGTGGGGCCACAGATACGCAGTATTTT. It codes for CSARGLQGGATDTQYF.

This clonotype came up many times. The chain couples TRBV13 to TRBJ1-2; no clear D gene. CDR1 and CDR2 from the germline V gene are PRHDT and FYEKMQ (reference sequence). The V end was cut by 5 bases, the J end by 7 bases, with 20 bases between. The CDR3 contains 15 residues. The CDR3 DNA reads TGTGCCAGCAGCCCCCCCGTGAGAGAGGTTCGTGGCTACACCTTC. Its protein is CASSPPVREVRGYTF. The variable domain in full, completed from reference TRBV13 and TRBJ1-2, reads AAGVIQSPRHLIKEKRETATLKCYPIPRHDTVYWYQQGPGQDPQFLISFYEKMQSDKGSIPDRFSAQQFSDYHSELNMSSLELGDSALYFCASSPPVREVRGYTFGSGTRLTVV.

This clonotype came up a few times. V usage is TRBV6-1 and J usage is TRBJ2-5, with 8 positions matching TRBD2. Trimming cost V 5 bases and J 1 base; bases outside gene matches: 6. CDR1 is MNHNS, CDR2 SASEGT, per germline. CDR3 length equals 15 residues. In nucleotides, the CDR3 is TGTGCCAGCAGTCCCGGGAGGGGGACCCAAGAGACCCAGTACTTC. Amino acids: CASSPGRGTQETQYF.

This chain connects TRBV20-1 to TRBJ2-2, with unresolved D. Per the germline V gene, CDR1 is DFQATT and CDR2 is SNEGSKA (reference sequence). Trimming removed 0 bases from V and 7 bases from J, with 9 bases in between. The CDR3 has 13 residues. This CDR3 reads CSARDHKGGELFF. CDR3 coding DNA: TGCAGTGCTAGAGATCATAAGGGCGGGGAGCTGTTTTTT.

This clonotype was seen ten or more times. The chain uses TRBV4-2 and TRBJ2-5, with D perhaps TRBD1 (6 bases). Germline assignment: CDR1 LGHNA and CDR2 YNFKEQ. The CDR3 is made up of 15 amino acids. V lost 4 bases and J lost 4, with 16 bases in between. CDR3 amino acids: CASSPSDRPGETQYF. The CDR3 DNA is TGTGCCAGCAGCCCATCTGACAGGCCCGGAGAGACCCAGTACTTC.

This clonotype turned up a few times. The gene calls are TRBV5-6 and TRBJ1-6; no clear D. Looked up from germline, CDR1 is SGHDT and CDR2 is YYEEEE. V dropped 4 bases and J dropped 6 bases, with 5 bases sitting between them. CDR3 length: 12 residues. The CDR3 coding sequence is TGTGCCAGCAGCCACAGTAATTCACCCCTCCACTTT. This sequence encodes CASSHSNSPLHF.

This clonotype was seen ten or more times. The rearrangement joins TRBV2 to TRBJ2-7; 8 nucleotides agree with TRBD1. The CDR3 runs 14 residues. The V segment lost 7 bases and the J segment 0 bases; nucleotides outside the gene matches: 5. Per the germline V gene, CDR1 is SNHLY and CDR2 is FYNNEI. The DNA for the CDR3 is TGTGCCAGCATGGGGACAGGTACCTCCTACGAGCAGTACTTC. Protein: CASMGTGTSYEQYF.

The J gene is TRBJ2-7, the V gene TRBV7-2; tentative D call: TRBD2 (6 bases). The germline CDR1 and CDR2 sequences are SGHTA and FQGNSA. V lost 11 bases and J 6 bases, leaving 23 bases between the germline ends. This CDR3 region has 14 residues. CDR3 protein: CASSGRAGIVEQYF. Here the CDR3 DNA reads TGTGCCTCCAGCGGCCGGGCGGGAATAGTCGAGCAGTACTTC.

Only a few counts were recorded for this clonotype. The rearrangement uses TRBV2 and TRBJ1-1; no clear D. The CDR3 is 16 amino acids. Germline assignment: CDR1 SNHLY and CDR2 FYNNEI. V lost 6 bases, J lost 2 bases, and 19 bases lay in between. The CDR3 DNA is TGTGCCAGCAGGCCCGGCAGACTATTACCTAACACTGAAGCTTTCTTT. This codes for CASRPGRLLPNTEAFF.

The table lists this clonotype with a few counts. The chain joins TRBV19 to TRBJ2-3; 12 bases map to TRBD2. Germline loops: CDR1 LNHDA, CDR2 SQIVND (reference sequence). The V gene end was trimmed by 3 bases and the J gene end by 2 bases; junction bases not matched to a gene: 12. The CDR3 extends over 19 amino acids. CDR3 residues: CASSMGPLAGGDYTDTQYF. The CDR3 bases are TGTGCCAGTAGTATGGGTCCCCTAGCGGGGGGGGACTACACAGATACGCAGTATTTT.

In nucleotides, the CDR3 is TGTGCCAGCACCGTGGACAGGGTTAATGAAAAACTGTTTTTT. This gives the protein CASTVDRVNEKLFF. The chain uses TRBV7-2 and TRBJ1-4; 8 bases are a match to TRBD1. Germline V gene lookup returns CDR1 SGHTA and CDR2 FQGNSA. The CDR3 sequence is 14 residues long. V dropped 7 bases and J dropped 4; count of bases not matched to a gene: 5.

This clonotype turned up a few times. The chain links TRBV5-5 to TRBJ2-7, with 7 bases aligning to TRBD1. The CDR3 has 13 amino acids. Germline values: CDR1 SGHKS, CDR2 YYEKEE (reference sequence). Unmatched junction bases numbered 7, after V lost 6 bases and J lost 4 bases. CDR3 region: CASTGQVIYEQYF. CDR3 bases: TGTGCCAGCACCGGACAGGTGATATACGAGCAGTACTTC.

At least ten counts were recorded for this clonotype. V usage is TRBV12-5 and J usage is TRBJ1-1; 7 bases match TRBD1. The germline gives CDR1 LGHNT, CDR2 FRNRAP. This CDR3 is 14 amino acids long. The V and J ends lost 1 base and 2 bases, in that order; junction bases with no gene match: 1. CDR3 in DNA: TGTGCTAGTGGTTTGGGACAGGGAAACACTGAAGCTTTCTTT. Protein sequence: CASGLGQGNTEAFF.

The V call is TRBV25-1, the J call TRBJ1-2; unclear D gene. The CDR3 runs to 13 residues. The germline gives CDR1 MGHDK, CDR2 SYGVNS. Trimming cost V 3 bases and J 6 bases, with 11 bases left between them. The CDR3 spells CASSDLDADGYTF. The CDR3 DNA is TGTGCCAGCAGTGACTTAGACGCCGATGGCTACACCTTC.

In its sample, this clonotype was seen a few times. CDR3 amino acids: CASREASGTNTGELFF. The DNA for the CDR3 is TGTGCCAGCAGGGAGGCTAGCGGGACAAACACCGGGGAGCTGTTTTTT. V usage is TRBV25-1 and J usage is TRBJ2-2, with TRBD2 matching 9 bases. The junction had 7 bases not matched to a gene; V was cut back by 6 bases and J by 2 bases. The CDR3 consists of 16 residues. Germline values: CDR1 MGHDK, CDR2 SYGVNS.

In its sample, this clonotype was seen many times. The chain has TRBV12-3 or TRBV12-4 and TRBJ1-1; maybe TRBD1 (6 bases). V lost 7 bases to trimming and J lost 8 bases, with 17 bases between them. The CDR3 runs 13 residues. The DNA of the CDR3 is TGTGCCAGCAAAACCAGGACAGAGGAAGAAGCTTTCTTT. It specifies CASKTRTEEEAFF.

This clonotype has more than one count but fewer than ten. V usage is TRBV9 and J usage is TRBJ2-1; a weak D match, TRBD2 (5 bases). The CDR3 sequence is 13 residues long. Germline CDR1 reads SGDLS; CDR2 reads YYNGEE. V shed 3 bases and J shed 9 bases, with 13 bases lying between them. In nucleotides, the CDR3 is TGTGCCAGCAGCGGAGTGCGGGCTGCTGAGCAGTTCTTC. Translation: CASSGVRAAEQFF.

This clonotype has just a few counts. This chain uses TRBV7-9 with TRBJ2-1; TRBD2 aligns across 8 bases. This CDR3 is built from 15 residues. CDR1 and CDR2 (germline): SEHNR, FQNEAQ (reference sequence). V dropped 4 bases and J dropped 5; count of bases not matched to a gene: 7. The CDR3, as DNA: TGTGCCAGCAGCTCGCTTACAGCGGGGGACAATGAGCAGTTCTTC. Protein: CASSSLTAGDNEQFF. Supplemented by reference TRBV7-9 and TRBJ2-1, the full variable domain reads DTGVSQNPRHKITKRGQNVTFRCDPISEHNRLYWYRQTLGQGPEFLTYFQNEAQLEKSRLLSDRFSAERPKGSFSTLEIQRTEQGDSAMYLCASSSLTAGDNEQFFGPGTRLTVL.

This clonotype showed up just a few times. The V call is TRBV20-1, the J call TRBJ2-2, with D perhaps matching TRBD2 (6 bases). The length of the CDR3 is 15 residues. The V gene's germline CDR1 is DFQATT and CDR2 SNEGSKA (reference sequence). V shed 0 bases and J shed 7 bases, with 15 bases lying between them. This chain's CDR3 is CSARDWATSGGELFF. The CDR3 nucleotides read TGCAGTGCTAGAGATTGGGCGACTAGTGGCGGGGAGCTGTTTTTT.

This clonotype was seen a few times. CDR3 protein: CASSAGMRTGELFF. The CDR3 coding sequence is TGTGCCAGCAGCGCAGGGATGCGCACCGGGGAGCTGTTTTTT. The rearrangement uses TRBV7-3 and TRBJ2-2; tentatively, D is TRBD1 (5 bases). CDR3 length: 14 residues. V lost 5 bases to trimming and J lost 4 bases, with 11 bases between them. Germline V gene data show CDR1 as SGHTA and CDR2 as FQGTGA.

This clonotype was recorded at least ten times. The chain couples TRBV28 to TRBJ1-2; TRBD1 might be the D (6 bases). The CDR3 totals 15 residues. Germline CDR1 is MDHEN and CDR2 is SYDVKM. V lost 3 bases and J 6 bases, leaving 17 bases between the germline ends. CDR3 sequence reads: CASSLSGQSYHGYTF. CDR3 nucleotides: TGTGCCAGCAGTTTGTCTGGACAGTCATACCATGGCTACACCTTC.

This clonotype was detected ten times or more. The CDR3 region is CAWLENTEAFF. CDR3 nucleotides: TGTGCCTGGCTAGAGAACACTGAAGCTTTCTTT. The chain is built from TRBV30 and TRBJ1-1, with D unresolved. The V and J ends lost 5 bases and 1 base respectively, with 5 bases between them. This CDR3 region has 11 residues. The germline CDR1 and CDR2 sequences are GTSNPN and SVGIG (reference sequence).

This clonotype was counted many times. This chain uses TRBV7-2 with TRBJ1-1; D perhaps matches TRBD1 (5 bases). V was pared by 4 bases and J by 1 base, with 13 bases between. CDR1 and CDR2 (germline): SGHTA, FQGNSA. The CDR3 loop spans 15 amino acids. The CDR3 DNA sequence: TGTGCCAGCAGCTCCCCAGGGATCGGGAACACTGAAGCTTTCTTT. This codes for CASSSPGIGNTEAFF.